What follows describes a single TCR beta chain. This clone was recorded a few times. Its antigen is still unknown. No much larger clone is present one base from it, and per-base qualities are unavailable. The immunoSEQ Assay, a bias-controlled multiplex PCR, was used to amplify TCRbeta CDR3 regions from genomic DNA. Per the source publication's procedure: Nucleated cell counts per sample were estimated from amplification of reference gene primers within the assay. Sequence reads were collapsed and filtered to measure the absolute abundance of every unique TCRbeta CDR3 rearrangement. For each sample, productive Simpson clonality was calculated by taking the square root of Simpson's diversity index across productive rearrangements. The clones in this table, taken by TCRdb from immuneACCESS, are in-frame only. Not every clone is retained; where verified, under half of the shortfall comes from an unresolved V gene, and the cause of the rest is unknown. The DNA gave D and trimming, while V, J and clone size come from that table. Within this sample are approximately 240,000 clones, with roughly 84% of them counted one time only. The ten most abundant clones make up 3% to 3.5% of the sample.

The source of the sample is a study of blood T cell repertoires in COVID-19 (dated by TCRdb to the early 2020s). Some background on the complete study: Samples from collaborators originated in the United States, Italy and Spain and spanned both the acute and convalescent phases of COVID-19. HLA class I and class II types, where available, came from metadata supplied by the sample provider rather than from assay-based typing. A freely available public database, intended as a resource for researchers studying the immune response to SARS-CoV-2, is where the repertoires were released. The dataset comprised deeply sampled blood TCRbeta repertoires from subjects exposed to, actively infected with, or recovered from COVID-19. Nearly every sample came with metadata listing a de-identified subject ID, COVID-19 status, age in years and sex. The prospective study material was composed of cDNA or gDNA derived from T cells, B-cell-depleted T cells, or PBMCs. The samples were drawn from two sources: the first 160 participants of the ongoing ImmuneRACE study, and 1,254 subjects contributed by 6 global collaborators. General findings and caveats noted by the study authors: How much clinical and demographic metadata was included differed by source and by participant, and the metadata was provided uncurated.

Samples from volunteer blood donors who had recovered from COVID-19 were contributed by a second Seattle source. Whole blood was collected in K2EDTA tubes by collaborating institutions according to the institutions' own protocols. Collaborator samples were shipped for TCRbeta analysis as frozen whole blood, isolated PBMCs, or DNA extracted from either sample type. The sample comprised peripheral blood. The origin of this receptor is a woman aged 30 to 39 who had recovered from COVID-19.

The base sequence is TGTGCCAGCAGCGTCAGGGTACAGGCCTACGAGCAGTACTTC. Its protein reads: CASSVRVQAYEQYF. Recombination joined TRBV9 with TRBJ2-7; possibly the D gene is TRBD1, per 5 matching bases. Taken from the germline V gene, the CDR1 and CDR2 loops are SGDLS and YYNGEE. V was cut back by 2 bases and J by 2 bases, leaving a gap of 11 bases between them. The cysteine opens and the phenylalanine closes a CDR3 of 14 amino acids. Only CDR3 DNA is held: 42 bases, read in frame from base 1.